The rows below give T cell receptor beta chains drawn from one sample of a study of blood T cell repertoires in COVID-19. The protocol was immunoSEQ multiplex PCR, while the TCRdb copy is restricted to in-frame clones and leaves out a portion. The table has approximately 280,000 clones, around nine tenths seen once. The sample was PBMCs or T cells enriched from blood (not recorded which). Source of these receptors: a woman aged 60-75 years who had recovered from COVID-19. Each CDR3 is given with its conserved first and last residue. The order of the fields is D gene, V gene, clone size, J gene, CDR3 protein, CDR3 DNA. D genes are given only for firm matches. Size is stated for part of the rows, as once, few or many counts, or as a class when the clone is expanded.

D: -; V: TRBV11-2; size: -; J: TRBJ2-3; CDR3: CASSLGRSSTDTQYF; DNA: TGTGCCAGCAGCTTAGGGCGGAGCAGCACAGATACGCAGTATTTT
D: TRBD1; V: TRBV12-3/TRBV12-4; size: once; J: TRBJ2-3; CDR3: CAIRTGGADTQYF; DNA: TGTGCCATAAGGACAGGGGGGGCAGATACGCAGTATTTT
D: -; V: TRBV2; size: -; J: TRBJ1-2; CDR3: CASSAGTDGYTF; DNA: TGTGCCAGCAGTGCAGGGACTGATGGCTACACCTTC
D: TRBD1; V: TRBV30; size: -; J: TRBJ1-1; CDR3: CAWSTRTGEAFF; DNA: TGTGCCTGGAGTACAAGGACAGGGGAAGCTTTCTTT
D: -; V: TRBV11-3; size: -; J: TRBJ2-1; CDR3: CASSLDRRREQFF; DNA: TGTGCCAGCAGCTTAGATCGCAGGAGGGAGCAGTTCTTC
D: -; V: TRBV4-1; size: -; J: TRBJ2-5; CDR3: CASSPGGLVVKTQYF; DNA: TGCGCCAGCAGCCCAGGAGGGCTAGTCGTGAAGACCCAGTACTTC
D: -; V: TRBV7-9; size: once; J: TRBJ2-7; CDR3: CASSLNGGYEQYF; DNA: TGTGCCAGCAGCCTTAACGGGGGATACGAGCAGTACTTC
D: -; V: TRBV12-3/TRBV12-4; size: -; J: TRBJ2-7; CDR3: CASSLGGGYEQYF; DNA: TGTGCCAGCAGTTTAGGGGGAGGATACGAGCAGTACTTC
D: -; V: TRBV30; size: -; J: TRBJ2-2; CDR3: CAWGRTGELFF; DNA: TGTGCCTGGGGGCGCACCGGGGAGCTGTTTTTT
D: -; V: TRBV15; size: -; J: TRBJ2-1; CDR3: CATSRDYGQHEQFF; DNA: TGTGCCACCAGCAGAGATTACGGACAGCATGAGCAGTTCTTC
D: -; V: TRBV6-5; size: once; J: TRBJ2-2; CDR3: CASSFRTANTGELFF; DNA: TGTGCCAGCTCCTTCAGGACAGCGAACACCGGGGAGCTGTTTTTT
D: -; V: TRBV30; size: few; J: TRBJ1-2; CDR3: CAWSGRVANYGYTF; DNA: TGTGCCTGGAGTGGGAGGGTGGCAAACTATGGCTACACCTTC
D: TRBD1; V: TRBV11-2; size: -; J: TRBJ2-5; CDR3: CASRPGGEETQYF; DNA: TGTGCCAGCAGACCAGGGGGCGAAGAGACCCAGTACTTC
D: TRBD2; V: TRBV11-1; size: -; J: TRBJ2-3; CDR3: CASSIFSGVTDTQYF; DNA: TGTGCCAGCAGTATTTTTAGCGGGGTGACAGATACGCAGTATTTT
D: -; V: TRBV28; size: -; J: TRBJ1-1; CDR3: CASNGGEITEAFF; DNA: TGTGCCAGCAACGGGGGGGAAATCACTGAAGCTTTCTTT
D: -; V: TRBV5-1; size: -; J: TRBJ1-1; CDR3: CASSQSGQIGTEAFF; DNA: TGCGCCAGCAGCCAAAGCGGACAGATCGGCACTGAAGCTTTCTTT
D: TRBD1; V: TRBV5-1; size: once; J: TRBJ2-7; CDR3: CASSPPGTGMAEQYF; DNA: TGCGCCAGCAGCCCCCCCGGGACAGGGATGGCCGAGCAGTACTTC
D: -; V: TRBV5-8; size: -; J: TRBJ2-5; CDR3: CASSGGAHQETQYF; DNA: TGTGCCAGCAGCGGCGGGGCACACCAAGAGACCCAGTACTTC
D: -; V: TRBV9; size: -; J: TRBJ1-3; CDR3: CASSVGANLGNTIYF; DNA: TGTGCCAGCAGCGTGGGGGCGAATTTAGGAAACACCATATATTTT
D: -; V: TRBV7-9; size: -; J: TRBJ1-5; CDR3: CASSFTDGDQPQHF; DNA: TGTGCCAGCAGCTTCACGGACGGGGATCAGCCCCAGCATTTT
D: TRBD1; V: TRBV30; size: -; J: TRBJ1-5; CDR3: CAWTYRDRGIQPQHF; DNA: TGTGCCTGGACGTACCGGGACAGGGGGATTCAGCCCCAGCATTTT
D: -; V: TRBV12-2; size: once; J: TRBJ2-3; CDR3: CASRLYPGTGLTDTQYF; DNA: TGTGCAAGTCGCTTATACCCCGGGACAGGGTTGACAGATACGCAGTATTTT
D: -; V: TRBV3-1/TRBV3-2; size: -; J: TRBJ1-2; CDR3: CASSQFRLYGYTF; DNA: TGTGCCAGCAGCCAATTTCGACTATATGGCTACACCTTC
D: TRBD1; V: TRBV27; size: -; J: TRBJ1-5; CDR3: CASSLFLGQGGQPQHF; DNA: TGTGCCAGCAGTTTATTTCTGGGACAGGGGGGGCAGCCCCAGCATTTT
D: -; V: TRBV20-1; size: few; J: TRBJ1-3; CDR3: CSAPSSNTIYF; DNA: TGCAGTGCCCCGAGTAGCAACACCATATATTTT
D: -; V: TRBV30; size: -; J: TRBJ2-5; CDR3: CAWAPGLGVLETQYF; DNA: TGTGCCTGGGCCCCGGGACTGGGGGTTTTGGAGACCCAGTACTTC
D: -; V: TRBV7-9; size: few; J: TRBJ1-2; CDR3: CASSNTQTGRYGYTF; DNA: TGTGCCAGCAGCAACACCCAGACAGGAAGGTATGGCTACACCTTC
D: TRBD1; V: TRBV5-8; size: -; J: TRBJ1-5; CDR3: CASSLDRTGGYQPQHF; DNA: TGTGCCAGCAGCCTCGACCGGACAGGGGGCTATCAGCCCCAGCATTTT
D: -; V: TRBV27; size: -; J: TRBJ1-4; CDR3: CASSWGVNEKLFF; DNA: TGTGCCAGCAGTTGGGGAGTTAATGAAAAACTGTTTTTT
D: TRBD2; V: TRBV24-1; size: -; J: TRBJ2-3; CDR3: CATSDARGGTDTQYF; DNA: TGTGCCACCAGTGATGCCCGGGGGGGGACAGATACGCAGTATTTT
D: TRBD1; V: TRBV6-5; size: -; J: TRBJ2-1; CDR3: CASRDRARSYNEQFF; DNA: TGTGCCAGCAGGGACAGGGCTCGCTCCTACAATGAGCAGTTCTTC
D: -; V: TRBV6-5; size: -; J: TRBJ1-2; CDR3: CASSKTGIANYGYTF; DNA: TGTGCCAGCAGTAAAACAGGGATAGCTAACTATGGCTACACCTTC
D: TRBD2; V: TRBV2; size: -; J: TRBJ2-3; CDR3: CASSARLAGGDTQYF; DNA: TGTGCCAGCAGTGCGAGGCTAGCGGGAGGAGATACGCAGTATTTT
D: -; V: TRBV28; size: -; J: TRBJ1-6; CDR3: CASSSGQSSYNSPLHF; DNA: TGTGCCAGCAGTTCTGGACAGAGCTCCTATAATTCACCCCTCCACTTT
D: -; V: TRBV7-9; size: -; J: TRBJ2-7; CDR3: CASSPGGLLSEQYF; DNA: TGTGCCAGCAGCCCAGGAGGGCTTCTTAGCGAGCAGTACTTC
D: TRBD1; V: TRBV3-1/TRBV3-2; size: -; J: TRBJ2-7; CDR3: CASSQATGGYEQYF; DNA: TGTGCCAGCAGCCAAGCTACAGGGGGGTACGAGCAGTACTTC
D: -; V: TRBV5-4; size: -; J: TRBJ1-2; CDR3: CASSLSPPGVGYTF; DNA: TGTGCCAGCAGCTTGTCCCCCCCCGGGGTCGGCTACACCTTC
D: TRBD2; V: TRBV7-2; size: -; J: TRBJ2-5; CDR3: CASSLARASGRRETQYF; DNA: TGTGCCAGCAGCTTAGCGCGGGCTAGCGGGAGGAGGGAGACCCAGTACTTC
D: TRBD1; V: TRBV9; size: -; J: TRBJ2-7; CDR3: CASSPAGQAYEQYF; DNA: TGTGCCAGCAGCCCGGCTGGACAGGCCTACGAGCAGTACTTC
D: -; V: TRBV7-9; size: -; J: TRBJ2-2; CDR3: CASPEGSQRGELFF; DNA: TGTGCCAGCCCCGAGGGCAGCCAGAGGGGGGAGCTGTTTTTT